This T cell receptor beta chain was observed in a study of T-cell memory formation after mild COVID-19. Study-level results: Among CD4+ contracting clones, most were CM and EM, and CD8+ ones EMRA. Clones that contracted from day 15 to 85 were balanced CD4/CD8, while later expanders leaned CD4+.

The CDR3 is 15 amino acids. Germline CDR1 LGHDT, CDR2 YNNKEL (reference sequence). Trimming removed 3 bases from V and 6 bases from J, with 16 bases in between. TCRdb independently ran MiXCR on the 5' RACE reads; one entry per CDR3 protein. The repertoire consists of roughly 100,000 distinct CDR3 sequences, with around 12% occurring once and the leading ten covering 27%. Remarks on this clonotype: The antigen remains undetermined.

The chain joins TRBV3-1 to TRBJ2-3, with D perhaps TRBD2 (5 bases). Sequencing was carried out using PBMCs or a T cell subset sorted from them (not recorded which). The receptor comes from an adult woman who had mild COVID-19 (a few samples of this study predate the infection). Cell type and time point are not known. The CDR3 reads CASSHALGAADTQYF. CDR3 in DNA: TGTGCCAGCAGCCATGCACTAGGAGCCGCCGATACGCAGTATTTT.